The TCR beta chain under discussion was sequenced for a study of T cells in Graves' hyperthyroidism and ophthalmopathy. After removal of 5 bases from V and 3 bases from J, the junction contained 5 bases not matched to a gene. Germline lookup yields CDR1 SGHVS and CDR2 FQNEAQ. The CDR3 contains 14 residues. TCR beta CDR3 regions were amplified from RNA transcripts. Using the HTBI primer set, a first-round RT-PCR was run on the TCR CDR3. TCRdb fed the multiplex PCR reads into MiXCR, producing one record per CDR3 protein. Among roughly 570,000 distinct CDR3 sequences listed, about 45% were seen once. The table lists this clonotype with many counts.

Sequences were obtained from peripheral blood or thyroid tissue (not recorded which). The J gene is TRBJ2-7, the V gene TRBV7-8, with 9 positions matching TRBD1. The receptor was isolated from a woman between 18 and 29 years old with Graves' hyperthyroidism. CDR3 bases: TGTGCCAGCAGCCAGGGACAGGGAGACTACGAGCAGTACTTC. Its translation: CASSQGQGDYEQYF.